The 10 T cell receptor beta chains in this list originate from one sample, sequenced in a study of OX40 agonist ivuxolimab in advanced cancers. TCRdb keeps only in-frame clones here, not all; method: immunoSEQ multiplex PCR. The sample holds 55,000 to 85,000 clones; 80% to 90% are singletons and the top ten take about 0.75%. The source material was CD4+ or CD8+ T cells sorted from blood, sampled in a trial of the OX40 agonist ivuxolimab. The origin of the receptors is an adult with an advanced solid tumor such as melanoma, head and neck, liver or kidney cancer.

The rearrangement joins TRBV27 to TRBJ2-5; 7 nucleotides align to TRBD2. CDR1 and CDR2 (germline): MNHEY, SMNVEV (reference sequence). The V segment lost 7 bases and the J segment 0 bases; nucleotides outside the gene matches: 8. The CDR3 contains 15 residues. As DNA, the CDR3 is TGTGCCAGCACAATACTAGCGCCGCACCAAGAGACCCAGTACTTC. Encoded protein: CASTILAPHQETQYF.

Only a few counts were recorded for this clone. The chain recombines TRBV29-1 with TRBJ2-5, with 7 bases identical to TRBD1. Germline V lookup: CDR1 SQVTM, CDR2 ANQGSEA. J lost 5 bases, V lost 8 bases, and 5 bases had no gene match. The CDR3 runs 11 residues. The CDR3 bases are TGCAGCACGAGCAGGGGGGAGACCCAGTACTTC. It is translated as CSTSRGETQYF.

This clone showed up just once. The gene calls are TRBV19 and TRBJ2-2, with D perhaps being TRBD1 or TRBD2 (5 bases each). V was pared by 5 bases and J by 1 base, with 14 bases between. The CDR3 loop spans 16 amino acids. The germline gives CDR1 LNHDA, CDR2 SQIVND (reference sequence). The CDR3 DNA reads TGTGCCAGTAGTCCTCGGTCGGGGCTGAACACCGGGGAGCTGTTTTTT. It specifies CASSPRSGLNTGELFF.

V gene TRBV15 combines with J gene TRBJ1-5; D perhaps matches TRBD1 (5 bases). Trimming cost V 1 base and J 6 bases, with 13 bases left between them. Per germline, CDR1 LNHNV and CDR2 YYDKDF (reference sequence). The CDR3 sequence is 15 residues long. CDR3 in DNA: TGTGCCACCAGCAGAGGGGTGGGGGGAGGTCAGCCCCAGCATTTT. This encodes CATSRGVGGGQPQHF.

The V call is TRBV29-1, the J call TRBJ1-2; 7 nucleotides agree with TRBD1. V dropped 3 bases and J dropped 6; count of bases not matched to a gene: 4. Germline V gene sequence: CDR1 SQVTM, CDR2 ANQGSEA. The length of the CDR3 is 12 residues. The CDR3 is CSVEGTVNGYTF. In DNA, the CDR3 is TGCAGCGTTGAGGGGACAGTCAATGGCTACACCTTC.

The chain recombines TRBV19 with TRBJ2-2; 9 bases match TRBD2. Looked up from germline, CDR1 is LNHDA and CDR2 is SQIVND (reference sequence). CDR3 length equals 16 residues. V dropped 5 bases and J dropped 1; count of bases not matched to a gene: 5. This CDR3 reads CASSGAGGLNTGELFF. CDR3 DNA sequence: TGTGCCAGTAGTGGGGCGGGAGGGCTGAACACCGGGGAGCTGTTTTTT.

This chain joins TRBV7-6 and TRBJ2-5; perhaps TRBD1 as D (5 bases). The length of the CDR3 is 15 residues. Germline V gives CDR1 SGHVS, CDR2 FNYEAQ. Trimming took 1 base from V and 7 from J, leaving 16 bases between them. The CDR3 DNA follows: TGTGCCAGCAGCTTAGTAGGGGCAGGGTTAGGGACCCAGTACTTC. This gives the protein CASSLVGAGLGTQYF.

The rearrangement joins TRBV10-2 to TRBJ2-5; D possibly uses TRBD1 or TRBD2 (5 bases each). The germline V and J ends were trimmed by 7 bases and 4 bases, with 19 bases remaining between them. The CDR3 runs to 15 residues. Germline V gene lookup returns CDR1 WSHSY and CDR2 SAAADI. The CDR3 spells CASNERVRAGETQYF. The CDR3 coding sequence is TGCGCCAGCAACGAACGGGTCAGGGCGGGAGAGACCCAGTACTTC.

This clone was detected only a few times. The chain has TRBV28 and TRBJ2-4; D perhaps matches TRBD1 (6 bases). V lost 5 bases and J 11 bases, leaving 10 bases between the germline ends. CDR3 length: 11 amino acids. Germline V gene data show CDR1 as MDHEN and CDR2 as SYDVKM. DNA for the CDR3: TGTGCCAGCAGTCTCAGGGGCCTTCAGTACTTC. Translating gives CASSLRGLQYF.

This chain links TRBV28 with TRBJ2-1; 10 nucleotides match TRBD2. V gave up 9 bases and J gave up 11 bases; unmatched junction bases: 16. CDR3 length: 15 amino acids. Germline CDR1 and CDR2: MDHEN and SYDVKM. The CDR3 here is CASGDQREGRPKQFF. In nucleotides, the CDR3 is TGTGCCAGTGGAGACCAGCGGGAGGGCCGTCCTAAGCAGTTCTTC.